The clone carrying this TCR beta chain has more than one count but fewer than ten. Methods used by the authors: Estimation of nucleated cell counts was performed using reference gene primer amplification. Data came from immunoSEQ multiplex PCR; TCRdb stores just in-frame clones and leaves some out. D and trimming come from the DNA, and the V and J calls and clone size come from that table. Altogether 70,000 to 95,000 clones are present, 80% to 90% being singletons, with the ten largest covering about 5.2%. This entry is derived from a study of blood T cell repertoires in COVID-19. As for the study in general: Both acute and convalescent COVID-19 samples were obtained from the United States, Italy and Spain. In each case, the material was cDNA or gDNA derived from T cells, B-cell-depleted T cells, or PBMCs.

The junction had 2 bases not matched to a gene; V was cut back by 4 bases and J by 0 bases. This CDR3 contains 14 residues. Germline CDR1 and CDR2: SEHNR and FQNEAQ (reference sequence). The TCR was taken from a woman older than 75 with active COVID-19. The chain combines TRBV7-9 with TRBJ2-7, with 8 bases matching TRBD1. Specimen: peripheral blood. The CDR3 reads CASSSGQGSYEQYF. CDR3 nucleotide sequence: TGTGCCAGCAGCTCAGGACAGGGCTCCTACGAGCAGTACTTC. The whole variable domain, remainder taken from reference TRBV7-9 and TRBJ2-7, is DTGVSQNPRHKITKRGQNVTFRCDPISEHNRLYWYRQTLGQGPEFLTYFQNEAQLEKSRLLSDRFSAERPKGSFSTLEIQRTEQGDSAMYLCASSSGQGSYEQYFGPGTRLTVT.